This TCR beta chain was obtained from a study of PD-L1 blockade in urothelial cancer. As for the study in general: Prior chemotherapy regimens per patient numbered 0 to 3. Blood was tested 3 weeks (second dose) and 6 weeks into treatment. Study-level findings and limits: Pretreatment blood TCR clonality under the median forecast improved survival.

With respect to this clone: Its antigen remains unknown.

Produced via immunoSEQ multiplex PCR; TCRdb's table is partial and in-frame only. This repertoire shows tens of thousands of clones, approximately 80% found once; its top ten account for roughly 3.6%. The material was PBMCs, obtained around atezolizumab (anti-PD-L1) treatment. The TCR sequence derives from a man aged 65 to 79 with urothelial cancer.

The CDR3 region is CASSLVRAGETQYF. The CDR3 DNA sequence: TGTGCCAGCAGCTTAGTTCGAGCGGGAGAGACCCAGTACTTC. The V call is TRBV7-6, the J call TRBJ2-5, with D possibly being TRBD2 (6 bases). V was cut by 1 base and J by 4 bases, with 10 bases left in between. Germline assignment: CDR1 SGHVS and CDR2 FNYEAQ. This CDR3 is 14 amino acids long.